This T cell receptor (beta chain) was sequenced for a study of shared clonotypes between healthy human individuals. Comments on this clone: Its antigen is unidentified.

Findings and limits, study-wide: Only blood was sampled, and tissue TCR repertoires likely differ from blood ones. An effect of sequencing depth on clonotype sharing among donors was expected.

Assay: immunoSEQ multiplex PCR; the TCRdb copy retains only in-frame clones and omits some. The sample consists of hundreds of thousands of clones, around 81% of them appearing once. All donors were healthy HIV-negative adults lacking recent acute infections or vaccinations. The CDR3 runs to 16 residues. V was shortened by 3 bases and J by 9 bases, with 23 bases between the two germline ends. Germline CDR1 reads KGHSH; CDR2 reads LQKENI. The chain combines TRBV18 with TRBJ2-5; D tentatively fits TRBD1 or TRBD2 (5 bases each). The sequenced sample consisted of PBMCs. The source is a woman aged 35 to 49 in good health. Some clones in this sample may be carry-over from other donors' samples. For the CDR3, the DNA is TGTGCCAGCTCACCTCCCGCGAGTAGACAGTCCGGGGCCCAGTACTTC. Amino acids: CASSPPASRQSGAQYF.